This T cell receptor (beta chain) is drawn from a study of OX40 agonist ivuxolimab in advanced cancers. As for the study in general: Among those enrolled, mean age was about 63 years (range about 23 to 85) and 75% to 85% were male.

Profiled with immunoSEQ multiplex PCR; TCRdb holds only in-frame clones, not every one. The sample records about 120,000 clones, roughly nine tenths being singletons. The CDR3 has 13 residues. CDR1 is MGHDK, CDR2 SYGVNS, per germline. V was clipped by 6 bases and J by 5 bases, with 13 bases between them. The source material was CD4+ or CD8+ T cells sorted from blood, sampled in a trial of the OX40 agonist ivuxolimab. The receptor was derived from an adult with an advanced solid tumor such as melanoma, head and neck, liver or kidney cancer. The J gene is TRBJ1-2, the V gene TRBV25-1, with D perhaps matching TRBD1 (6 bases). The CDR3 DNA reads TGTGCCAGCAGGGGGGGGGCTGAATATGGCTACACCTTC. Amino acid sequence: CASRGGAEYGYTF.